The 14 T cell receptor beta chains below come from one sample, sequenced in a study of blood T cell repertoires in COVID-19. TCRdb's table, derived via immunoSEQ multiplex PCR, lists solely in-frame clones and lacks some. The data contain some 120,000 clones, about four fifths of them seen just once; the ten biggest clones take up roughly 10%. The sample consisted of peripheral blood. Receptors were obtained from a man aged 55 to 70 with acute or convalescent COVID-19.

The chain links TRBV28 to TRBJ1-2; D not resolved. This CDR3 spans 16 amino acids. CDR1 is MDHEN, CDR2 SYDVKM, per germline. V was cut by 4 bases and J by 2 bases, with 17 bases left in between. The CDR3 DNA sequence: TGTGCCAGCAGTTCCCCTTGGTCGCCCGGGAACTATGGCTACACCTTC. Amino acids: CASSSPWSPGNYGYTF.

The CDR3 nucleotides read TGTGCCAGCAGTTTTGGGGGGAGACGGGGTCAGCCCCAGCATTTT. Amino acids: CASSFGGRRGQPQHF. The chain has TRBV28 and TRBJ1-5; possible D gene TRBD1, 5 bases. This CDR3 region has 15 residues. The V gene lost 3 bases and the J gene lost 6 bases, with 15 bases spanning the gap. Germline V gives CDR1 MDHEN, CDR2 SYDVKM.

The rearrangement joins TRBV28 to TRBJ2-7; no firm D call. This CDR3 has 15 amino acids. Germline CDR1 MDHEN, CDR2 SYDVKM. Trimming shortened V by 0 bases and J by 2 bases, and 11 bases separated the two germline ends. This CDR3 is CASSLWPGLTYEQYF. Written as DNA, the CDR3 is TGTGCCAGCAGTTTATGGCCGGGTTTGACCTACGAGCAGTACTTC.

This chain's CDR3 is CASSFSSGVANTGELFF. Written as DNA, the CDR3 is TGTGCCAGCAGTTTTAGTAGCGGGGTCGCGAACACCGGGGAGCTGTTTTTT. The V and J genes are TRBV28 and TRBJ2-2; 8 nucleotides line up with TRBD2. In germline, CDR1 is MDHEN, CDR2 SYDVKM. Trimming at V came to 3 bases and at J to 0 bases, leaving 6 bases not matched to a gene. This CDR3 has 17 amino acids.

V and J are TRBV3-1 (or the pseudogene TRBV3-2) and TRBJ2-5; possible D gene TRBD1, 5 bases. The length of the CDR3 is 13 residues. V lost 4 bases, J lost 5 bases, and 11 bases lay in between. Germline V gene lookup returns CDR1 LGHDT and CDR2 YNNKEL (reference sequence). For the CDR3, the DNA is TGTGCCAGCAGCCTCAGGGCACAGGAGACCCAGTACTTC. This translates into CASSLRAQETQYF.

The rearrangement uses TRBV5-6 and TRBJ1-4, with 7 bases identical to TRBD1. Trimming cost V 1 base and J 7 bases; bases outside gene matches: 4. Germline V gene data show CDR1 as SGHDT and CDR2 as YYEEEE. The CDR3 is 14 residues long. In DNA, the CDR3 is TGTGCCAGCAGCTTGTACCAGGGGGGTGAAAAACTGTTTTTT. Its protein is CASSLYQGGEKLFF.

CDR3 residues: CASSRWTSGSPYNEQFF. In DNA, the CDR3 is TGTGCCAGCAGCCGCTGGACTAGCGGGAGTCCCTACAATGAGCAGTTCTTC. The chain is built from TRBV7-2 and TRBJ2-1; 13 nucleotides agree with TRBD2. The CDR3 has 17 amino acids. J was trimmed by 2 bases and V by 5 bases; bases with no gene match: 6. In germline, CDR1 is SGHTA, CDR2 FQGNSA. The full variable domain, in which reference TRBV7-2 and TRBJ2-1 provide the parts outside the CDR3, is GAGVSQSPSNKVTEKGKDVELRCDPISGHTALYWYRQSLGQGLEFLIYFQGNSAPDKSGLPSDRFSAERTGGSVSTLTIQRTQQEDSAVYLCASSRWTSGSPYNEQFFGPGTRLTVL.

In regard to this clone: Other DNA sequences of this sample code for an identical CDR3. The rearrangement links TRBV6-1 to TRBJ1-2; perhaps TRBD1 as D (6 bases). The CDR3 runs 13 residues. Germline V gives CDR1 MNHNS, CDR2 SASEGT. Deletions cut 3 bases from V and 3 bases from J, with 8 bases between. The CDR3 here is CASSEAGDYGYTF. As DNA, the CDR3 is TGTGCCAGCAGTGAGGCAGGGGACTATGGCTACACCTTC.

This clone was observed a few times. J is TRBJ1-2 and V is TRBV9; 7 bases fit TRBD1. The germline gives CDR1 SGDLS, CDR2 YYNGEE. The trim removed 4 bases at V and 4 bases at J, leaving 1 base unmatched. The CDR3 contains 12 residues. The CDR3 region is CASSRQGYGYTF. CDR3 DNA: TGTGCCAGCAGCAGACAGGGCTATGGCTACACCTTC.

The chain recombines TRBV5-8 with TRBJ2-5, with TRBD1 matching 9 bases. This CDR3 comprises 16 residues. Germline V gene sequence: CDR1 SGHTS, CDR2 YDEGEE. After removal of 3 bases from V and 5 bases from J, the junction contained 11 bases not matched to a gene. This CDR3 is CASSSYPGQGVETQYF. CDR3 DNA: TGTGCCAGCAGCTCCTATCCGGGACAGGGCGTGGAGACCCAGTACTTC. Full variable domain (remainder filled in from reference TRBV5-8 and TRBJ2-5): EAGVTQSPTHLIKTRGQQATLRCSPISGHTSVYWYQQALGLGLQFLLWYDEGEERNRGNFPPRFSGRQFPNYSSELNVNALELEDSALYLCASSSYPGQGVETQYFGPGTRLLVL.

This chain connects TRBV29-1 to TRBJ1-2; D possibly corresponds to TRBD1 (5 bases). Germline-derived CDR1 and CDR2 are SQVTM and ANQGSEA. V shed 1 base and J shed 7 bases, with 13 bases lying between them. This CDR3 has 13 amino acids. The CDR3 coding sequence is TGCAGCGTTGAAGGGCAGGGCCCTTTTGGCTACACCTTC. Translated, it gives CSVEGQGPFGYTF.

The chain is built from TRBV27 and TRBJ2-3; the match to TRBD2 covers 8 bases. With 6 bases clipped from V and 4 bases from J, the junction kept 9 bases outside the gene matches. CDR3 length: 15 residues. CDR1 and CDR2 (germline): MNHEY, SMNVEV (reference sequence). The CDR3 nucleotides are TGTGCCAGCAGACCTGCGACTAGCGTCCCAGATACGCAGTATTTT. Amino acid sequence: CASRPATSVPDTQYF.

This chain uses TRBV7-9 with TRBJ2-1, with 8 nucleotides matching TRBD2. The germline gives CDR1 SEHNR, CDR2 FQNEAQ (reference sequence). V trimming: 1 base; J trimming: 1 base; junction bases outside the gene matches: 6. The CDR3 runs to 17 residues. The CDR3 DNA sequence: TGTGCCAGCAGCTTAGGGGGGGCTAGCGGGTCCTACAATGAGCAGTTCTTC. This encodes CASSLGGASGSYNEQFF.

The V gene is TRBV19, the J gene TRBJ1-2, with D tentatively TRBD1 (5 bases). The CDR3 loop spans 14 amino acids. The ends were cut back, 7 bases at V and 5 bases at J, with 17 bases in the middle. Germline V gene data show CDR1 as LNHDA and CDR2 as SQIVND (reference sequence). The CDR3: CASKTSGQGYGYTF. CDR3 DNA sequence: TGTGCCAGTAAAACGTCAGGGCAGGGTTATGGCTACACCTTC.